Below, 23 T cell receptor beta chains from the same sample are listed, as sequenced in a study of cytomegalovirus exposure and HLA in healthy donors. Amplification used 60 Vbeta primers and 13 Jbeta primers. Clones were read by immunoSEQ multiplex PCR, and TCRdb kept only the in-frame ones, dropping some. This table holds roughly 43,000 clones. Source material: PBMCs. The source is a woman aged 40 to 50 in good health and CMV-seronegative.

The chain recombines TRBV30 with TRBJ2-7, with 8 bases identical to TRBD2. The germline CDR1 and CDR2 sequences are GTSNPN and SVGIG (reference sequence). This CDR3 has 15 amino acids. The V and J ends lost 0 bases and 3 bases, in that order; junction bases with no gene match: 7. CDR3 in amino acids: CAWSVGGDYFYEQYF. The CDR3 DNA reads TGTGCCTGGAGTGTCGGGGGGGACTACTTCTACGAGCAGTACTTC.

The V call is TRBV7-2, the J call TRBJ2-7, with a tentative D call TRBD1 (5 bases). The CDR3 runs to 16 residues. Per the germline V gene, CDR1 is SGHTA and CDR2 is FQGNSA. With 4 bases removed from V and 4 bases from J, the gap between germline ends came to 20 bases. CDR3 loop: CASSSPVQAVLYEQYF. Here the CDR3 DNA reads TGTGCCAGCAGCTCCCCAGTACAGGCCGTCCTATACGAGCAGTACTTC.

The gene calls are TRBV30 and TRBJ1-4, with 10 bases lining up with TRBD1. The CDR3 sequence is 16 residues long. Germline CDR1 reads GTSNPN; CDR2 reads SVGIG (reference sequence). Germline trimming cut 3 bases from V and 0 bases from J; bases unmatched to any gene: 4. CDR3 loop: CAWRPGQGATNEKLFF. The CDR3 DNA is TGTGCCTGGAGACCCGGACAGGGGGCAACTAATGAAAAACTGTTTTTT.

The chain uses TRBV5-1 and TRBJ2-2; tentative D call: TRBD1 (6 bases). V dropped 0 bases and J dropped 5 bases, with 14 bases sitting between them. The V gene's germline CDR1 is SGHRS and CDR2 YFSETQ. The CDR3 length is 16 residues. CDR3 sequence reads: CASSLADRSGTGELFF. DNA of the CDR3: TGCGCCAGCAGCTTGGCTGACAGGTCGGGGACCGGGGAGCTGTTTTTT.

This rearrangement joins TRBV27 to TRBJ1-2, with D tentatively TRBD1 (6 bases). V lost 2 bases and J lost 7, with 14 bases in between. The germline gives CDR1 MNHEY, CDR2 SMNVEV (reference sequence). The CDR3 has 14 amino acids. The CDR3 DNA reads TGTGCCAGCAGTTTAACCAGGGGCGCCGCTGGCTACACCTTC. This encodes CASSLTRGAAGYTF.

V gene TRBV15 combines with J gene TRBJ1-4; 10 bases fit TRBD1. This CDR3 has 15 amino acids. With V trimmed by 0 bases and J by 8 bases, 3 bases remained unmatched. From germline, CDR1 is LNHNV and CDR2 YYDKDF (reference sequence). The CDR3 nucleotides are TGTGCCACCAGCAGAGATGGGACAGGGGTGGAAAAACTGTTTTTT. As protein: CATSRDGTGVEKLFF.

As DNA, the CDR3 is TGTGCCAGTAGTCCAAGGGGCGCGGGAGGGGGCACAGATACGCAGTATTTT. It encodes CASSPRGAGGGTDTQYF. This chain uses TRBV19 with TRBJ2-3; TRBD2 matches 9 bases. The CDR3 is 17 residues long. With V trimmed by 5 bases and J by 1 base, 10 bases remained unmatched. The V gene's germline CDR1 is LNHDA and CDR2 SQIVND (reference sequence).

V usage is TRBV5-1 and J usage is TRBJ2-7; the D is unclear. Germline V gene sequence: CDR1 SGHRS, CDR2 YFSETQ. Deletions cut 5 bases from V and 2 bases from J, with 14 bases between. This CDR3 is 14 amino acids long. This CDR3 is CASSPAGTAYEQYF. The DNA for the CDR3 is TGCGCCAGCAGTCCGGCAGGCACCGCCTACGAGCAGTACTTC.

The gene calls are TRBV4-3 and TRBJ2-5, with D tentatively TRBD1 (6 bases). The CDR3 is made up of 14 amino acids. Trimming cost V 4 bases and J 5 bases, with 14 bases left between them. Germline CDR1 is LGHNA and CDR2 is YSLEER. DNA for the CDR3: TGCGCCAGCAGCCCTATGACAGGATCGGAGACCCAGTACTTC. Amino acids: CASSPMTGSETQYF.

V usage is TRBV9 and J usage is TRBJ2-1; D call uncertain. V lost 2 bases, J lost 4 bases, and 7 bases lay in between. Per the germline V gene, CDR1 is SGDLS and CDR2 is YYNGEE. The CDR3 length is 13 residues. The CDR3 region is CASSVNRYNEQFF. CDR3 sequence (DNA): TGTGCCAGCAGCGTTAACAGATACAATGAGCAGTTCTTC.

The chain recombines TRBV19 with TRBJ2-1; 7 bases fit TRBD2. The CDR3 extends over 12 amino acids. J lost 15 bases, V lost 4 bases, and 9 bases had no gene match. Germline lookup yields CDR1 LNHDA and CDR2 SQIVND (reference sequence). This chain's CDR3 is CASSTDERDRFF. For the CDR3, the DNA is TGTGCCAGTAGTACGGACGAGCGGGACCGGTTCTTC.

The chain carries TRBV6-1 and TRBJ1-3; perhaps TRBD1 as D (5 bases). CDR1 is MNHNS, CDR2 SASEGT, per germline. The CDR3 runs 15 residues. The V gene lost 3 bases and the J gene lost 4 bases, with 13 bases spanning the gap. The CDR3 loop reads CASSDFPTAGNTIYF. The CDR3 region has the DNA TGTGCCAGCAGTGATTTTCCGACAGCCGGAAACACCATATATTTT.

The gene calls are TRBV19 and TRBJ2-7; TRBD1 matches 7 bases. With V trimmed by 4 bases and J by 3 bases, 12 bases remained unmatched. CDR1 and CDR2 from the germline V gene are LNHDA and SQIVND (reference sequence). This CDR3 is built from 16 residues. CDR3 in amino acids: CASSKLSTGINYEQYF. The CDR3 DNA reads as TGTGCCAGTAGTAAGCTTTCGACAGGGATAAACTACGAGCAGTACTTC.

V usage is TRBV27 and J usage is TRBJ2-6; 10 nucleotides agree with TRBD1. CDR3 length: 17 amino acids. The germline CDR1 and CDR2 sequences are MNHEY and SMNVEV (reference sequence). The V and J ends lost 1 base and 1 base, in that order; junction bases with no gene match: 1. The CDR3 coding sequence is TGTGCCAGCAGTTTATGGGGACAGGGGTCTGGGGCCAACGTCCTGACTTTC. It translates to CASSLWGQGSGANVLTF.

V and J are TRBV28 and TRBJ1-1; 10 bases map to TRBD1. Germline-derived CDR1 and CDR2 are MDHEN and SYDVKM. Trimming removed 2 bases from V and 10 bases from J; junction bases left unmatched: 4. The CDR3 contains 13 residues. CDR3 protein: CASSLGDRGVAFF. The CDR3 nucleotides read TGTGCCAGCAGTTTAGGGGACAGGGGAGTAGCTTTCTTT.

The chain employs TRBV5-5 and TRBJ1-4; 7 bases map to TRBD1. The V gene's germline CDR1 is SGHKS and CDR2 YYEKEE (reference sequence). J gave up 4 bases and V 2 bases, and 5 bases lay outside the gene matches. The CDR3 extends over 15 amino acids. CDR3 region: CASSFEDRYNEKLFF. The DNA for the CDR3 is TGTGCCAGCAGCTTCGAGGACAGGTATAATGAAAAACTGTTTTTT.

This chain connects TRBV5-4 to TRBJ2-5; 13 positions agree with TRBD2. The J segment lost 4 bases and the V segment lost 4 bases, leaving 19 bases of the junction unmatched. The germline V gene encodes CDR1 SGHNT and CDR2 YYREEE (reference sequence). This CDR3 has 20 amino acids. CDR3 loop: CASSRGGLAGVAEGGETQYF. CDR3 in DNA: TGTGCCAGCAGCCGGGGAGGACTAGCGGGAGTGGCGGAGGGTGGAGAGACCCAGTACTTC.

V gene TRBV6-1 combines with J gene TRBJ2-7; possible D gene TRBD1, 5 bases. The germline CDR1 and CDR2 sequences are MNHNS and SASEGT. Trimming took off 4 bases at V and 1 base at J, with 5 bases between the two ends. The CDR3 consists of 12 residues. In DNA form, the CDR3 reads TGTGCCAGCAGTGGACAGTCCTACGAGCAGTACTTC. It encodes CASSGQSYEQYF.

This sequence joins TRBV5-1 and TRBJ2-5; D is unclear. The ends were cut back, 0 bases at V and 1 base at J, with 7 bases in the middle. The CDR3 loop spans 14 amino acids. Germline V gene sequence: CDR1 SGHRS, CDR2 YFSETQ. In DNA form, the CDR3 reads TGCGCCAGCAGCTTGGAACCGGGCCAAGAGACCCAGTACTTC. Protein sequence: CASSLEPGQETQYF.

The CDR3 is CASSPDSGRAGNEQFF. CDR3 in DNA: TGTGCCAGCAGCCCGGATAGCGGGAGGGCCGGCAATGAGCAGTTCTTC. This chain links TRBV5-4 with TRBJ2-1, with 11 nucleotides matching TRBD2. The CDR3 covers 16 residues. The junction had 9 bases not matched to a gene; V was cut back by 4 bases and J by 6 bases. The germline V gene has CDR1 SGHNT and CDR2 YYREEE (reference sequence).

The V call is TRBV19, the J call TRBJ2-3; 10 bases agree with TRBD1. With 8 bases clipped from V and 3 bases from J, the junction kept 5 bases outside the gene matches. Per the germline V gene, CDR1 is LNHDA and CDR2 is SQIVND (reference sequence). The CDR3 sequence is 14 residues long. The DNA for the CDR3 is TGTGCCAGTGACTCGGGACAGGGGACAGATACGCAGTATTTT. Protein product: CASDSGQGTDTQYF. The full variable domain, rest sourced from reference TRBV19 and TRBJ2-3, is DGGITQSPKYLFRKEGQNVTLSCEQNLNHDAMYWYRQDPGQGLRLIYYSQIVNDFQKGDIAEGYSVSREKKESFPLTVTSAQKNPTAFYLCASDSGQGTDTQYFGPGTRLTVL.

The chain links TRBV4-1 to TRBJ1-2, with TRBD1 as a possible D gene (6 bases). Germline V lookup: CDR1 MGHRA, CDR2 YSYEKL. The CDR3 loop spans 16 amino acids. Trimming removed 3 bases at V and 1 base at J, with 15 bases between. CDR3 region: CASSHLTGTINYGYTF. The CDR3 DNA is TGCGCCAGCAGCCATCTCACAGGGACAATTAACTATGGCTACACCTTC.

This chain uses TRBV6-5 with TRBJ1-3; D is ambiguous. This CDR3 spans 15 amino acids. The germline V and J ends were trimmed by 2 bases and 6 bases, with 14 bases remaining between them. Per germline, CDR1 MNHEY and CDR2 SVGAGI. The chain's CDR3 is CASSYTSGEKNTIYF. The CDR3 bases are TGTGCCAGCAGTTACACGTCCGGGGAAAAAAACACCATATATTTT.